This T cell receptor (beta chain) was profiled in a study of a mutant IDH1 vaccine in newly diagnosed glioma. Background on the study: The treated group averaged about 41 years old and was roughly 60% male, about 38% female. The therapy given earlier, which was standard therapy, consisted of radiotherapy, temozolomide, or both, and most of the patients received both.

Trimming pared 4 bases from V and 1 base from J, leaving 10 bases between. The CDR3 loop spans 14 amino acids. The germline V gene encodes CDR1 SGDLS and CDR2 YYNGEE. TCRdb keeps only in-frame clones here, not all; method: immunoSEQ multiplex PCR. This sample carries around 92,000 clones, under 90% of them seen once, and the ten largest clones take under 8%. Time point noted: baseline, week 1 (first vaccination visit). Treatment here: pre-vaccination baseline after standard-of-care therapy. The source material was PBMCs, sampled from a glioma patient treated with radiotherapy, temozolomide or both. This TCR was sampled from a woman aged 45-65 years with glioma. The chain has TRBV9 and TRBJ2-3, with no clear D. In nucleotides, the CDR3 is TGTGCCAGCAGCTACAATAGGGGCACAGATACGCAGTATTTT. Translated, it gives CASSYNRGTDTQYF. The entire variable domain, with the rest obtained from reference TRBV9 and TRBJ2-3, is as follows: DSGVTQTPKHLITATGQRVTLRCSPRSGDLSVYWYQQSLDQGLQFLIQYYNGEERAKGNILERFSAQQFPDLHSELNLSSLELGDSALYFCASSYNRGTDTQYFGPGTRLTVL.